This passage covers 5 T cell receptor beta chains from one sample sequenced in a study of control samples from healthy donors and cancer patients. Using immunoSEQ multiplex PCR, the repertoire was profiled, and TCRdb retains in-frame clones only, with some absent. This sample has about 96,000 clones, with 80% to 95% found just once. Sequences were obtained from blood. All receptors derive from a man aged 18-30 years in good health.

The genes are TRBV18 and TRBJ2-1; 11 bases agree with TRBD2. The junction had 4 bases not matched to a gene; V was cut back by 3 bases and J by 3 bases. The CDR3 is 16 amino acids. Germline values: CDR1 KGHSH, CDR2 LQKENI. CDR3 bases: TGTGCCAGCTCACCCGTCCTAGCGGGGGGCTACAATGAGCAGTTCTTC. It yields the protein CASSPVLAGGYNEQFF.

V usage is TRBV19 and J usage is TRBJ2-1; tentative D call: TRBD2 (6 bases). The V and J ends lost 10 bases and 9 bases respectively, with 19 bases between them. This CDR3 has 13 amino acids. Germline V lookup: CDR1 LNHDA, CDR2 SQIVND (reference sequence). Here the CDR3 DNA reads TGTGCCATAAGTAGTTATCGGGGGAGTGAGCAGTTCTTC. Its translation: CAISSYRGSEQFF.

V gene TRBV5-8 combines with J gene TRBJ1-3; possibly TRBD1 for D (5 bases). Germline V gene data show CDR1 as SGHTS and CDR2 as YDEGEE. CDR3 length: 16 residues. With 5 bases removed from V and 0 bases from J, the gap between germline ends came to 15 bases. The CDR3 bases are TGTGCCAGCAGGCCCGGGGGAGGCCTCTCTGGAAACACCATATATTTT. Translation: CASRPGGGLSGNTIYF.

This chain uses TRBV21-1 with TRBJ2-1; the table's D call TRBD2 went unverified against the DNA. TRBV21-1 is an annotated pseudogene. The CDR3 extends over 22 amino acids. CDR3 coding DNA: TGTGCCAGCAGCACCACCCCAGGGTTAAGGGCTAGCGGGAGGGCCTATGGGAATGAGCAGTTCTTC. Translation gives CASSTTPGLRASGRAYGNEQFF.

As DNA, the CDR3 is TGTGCCAGCAGTGTGGCGAGCAATCAGCCCCAGCATTTT. As protein: CASSVASNQPQHF. The rearrangement uses TRBV6-4 and TRBJ1-5; the D is unclear. The CDR3 extends over 13 amino acids. Trimming took 4 bases from V and 1 from J, leaving 5 bases between them. Germline loops: CDR1 MRHNA, CDR2 SNTAGT.